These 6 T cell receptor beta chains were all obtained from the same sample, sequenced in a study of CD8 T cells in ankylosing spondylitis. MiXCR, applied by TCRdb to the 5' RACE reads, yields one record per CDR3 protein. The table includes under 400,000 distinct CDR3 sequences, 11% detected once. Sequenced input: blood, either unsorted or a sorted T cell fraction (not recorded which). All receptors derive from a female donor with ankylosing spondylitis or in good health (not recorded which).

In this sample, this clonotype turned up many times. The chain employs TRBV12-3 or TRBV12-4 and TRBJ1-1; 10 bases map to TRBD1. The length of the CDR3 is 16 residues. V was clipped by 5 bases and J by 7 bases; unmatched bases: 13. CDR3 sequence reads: CASSPRQGATQVEAFF. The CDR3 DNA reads TGTGCCAGCAGTCCCCGACAGGGGGCGACTCAGGTTGAAGCTTTCTTT.

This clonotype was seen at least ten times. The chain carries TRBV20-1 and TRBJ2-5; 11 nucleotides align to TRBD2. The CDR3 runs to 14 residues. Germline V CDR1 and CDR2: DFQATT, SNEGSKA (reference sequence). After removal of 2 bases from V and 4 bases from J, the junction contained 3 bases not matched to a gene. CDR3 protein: CSARPGLAGETQYF. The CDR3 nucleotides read TGCAGTGCTAGACCAGGACTAGCGGGAGAGACCCAGTACTTC.

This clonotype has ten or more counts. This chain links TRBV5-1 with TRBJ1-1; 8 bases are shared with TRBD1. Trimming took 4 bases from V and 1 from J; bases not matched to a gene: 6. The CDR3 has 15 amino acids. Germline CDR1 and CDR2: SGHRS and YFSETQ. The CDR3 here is CASSATGTGNTEAFF. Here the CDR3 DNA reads TGCGCCAGCAGCGCCACCGGGACAGGGAACACTGAAGCTTTCTTT.

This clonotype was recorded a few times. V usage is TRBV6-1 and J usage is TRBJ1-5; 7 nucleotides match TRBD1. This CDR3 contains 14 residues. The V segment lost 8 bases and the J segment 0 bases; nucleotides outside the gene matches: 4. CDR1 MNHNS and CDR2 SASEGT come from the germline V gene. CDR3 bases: TGTGCCAGCGGGGACAGCTATAGCAATCAGCCCCAGCATTTT. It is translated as CASGDSYSNQPQHF.

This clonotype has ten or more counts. CDR3 DNA: TGCAGTGCTGTCGACCTTAGACTAGATCAAGAGACCCAGTACTTC. Its translation is CSAVDLRLDQETQYF. The chain uses TRBV20-1 and TRBJ2-5; D may be TRBD2 (6 bases). This CDR3 has 15 amino acids. V gave up 5 bases and J gave up 2 bases, with 18 bases separating them. Germline V gene lookup returns CDR1 DFQATT and CDR2 SNEGSKA (reference sequence).

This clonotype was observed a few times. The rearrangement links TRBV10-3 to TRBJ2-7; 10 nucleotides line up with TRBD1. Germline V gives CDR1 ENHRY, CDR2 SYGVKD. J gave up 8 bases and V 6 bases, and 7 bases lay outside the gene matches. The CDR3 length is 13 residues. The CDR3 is CAIRGDDRGQQYF. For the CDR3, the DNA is TGTGCCATCAGGGGGGACGACAGGGGGCAGCAGTACTTC.